Presented here are 20 T cell receptor beta chains from one specimen sequenced in a study of Graves' ophthalmopathy and Graves' hyperthyroidism listed by TCRdb under 2018. The listed sequencing device is Illumina HiSeq 2000. TCR beta CDR3 regions were amplified from RNA transcripts for repertoire sequencing. HTBI primers and the Qiagen OneStep RT-PCR kit were used in a first-round RT-PCR, which was followed by a second-round multiplex PCR, size selection and purification. The raw public data were reprocessed by TCRdb itself: fastp quality trimming at Q25, MiXCR clonotype calling, in-frame beta chains only. Each CDR3 protein appears once, grouped with its most common genes and DNA. The sample table shows about 410,000 distinct CDR3 sequences, and about 17% are seen once. The ten largest account for roughly 1.5% of the sample. Material for sequencing was peripheral blood. These TCRs come from a woman under 30 with Graves' ophthalmopathy. Donor details come from another sample of the same person, matched by shared clones.

This clonotype was detected many times. The genes are TRBV28 and TRBJ1-1, with TRBD1 identical over 9 bases. This CDR3 is built from 13 residues. V was pared by 6 bases and J by 5 bases, with 4 bases of the junction left unmatched. Germline values: CDR1 MDHEN, CDR2 SYDVKM. Here the CDR3 DNA reads TGTGCCAGCAGGGGACAGGGAATAACTGAAGCTTTCTTT. It specifies CASRGQGITEAFF.

At least ten counts were recorded for this clonotype. The gene calls are TRBV28 and TRBJ1-5, with a tentative D call TRBD1 (6 bases). This CDR3 is 14 amino acids long. Trimming shortened V by 6 bases and J by 6 bases, and 15 bases separated the two germline ends. The germline gives CDR1 MDHEN, CDR2 SYDVKM. CDR3 residues: CASREQGEVQPQHF. The CDR3 region has the DNA TGTGCCAGCAGGGAACAGGGTGAGGTTCAGCCCCAGCATTTT.

This clonotype has ten or more counts. This chain links TRBV28 with TRBJ2-7; perhaps TRBD1 as D (8 bases). V gave up 5 bases and J gave up 3 bases, with 17 bases separating them. In germline, CDR1 is MDHEN, CDR2 SYDVKM. CDR3 length: 15 amino acids. As DNA, the CDR3 is TGTGCCAGCAGTGTCGGACAGGGAGGGGACTACGAGCAGTACTTC. Translating gives CASSVGQGGDYEQYF. Variable domain in full (rest from reference TRBV28 and TRBJ2-7): DVKVTQSSRYLVKRTGEKVFLECVQDMDHENMFWYRQDPGLGLRLIYFSYDVKMKEKGDIPEGYSVSREKKERFSLILESASTNQTSMYLCASSVGQGGDYEQYFGPGTRLTVT.

This clonotype was counted at least ten times. The V and J genes are TRBV2 and TRBJ2-7; 8 bases align to TRBD1. The CDR3 runs 12 residues. The junction had 4 bases not matched to a gene; V was cut back by 9 bases and J by 3 bases. The germline gives CDR1 SNHLY, CDR2 FYNNEI. The CDR3: CASDRGNYEQYF. CDR3 coding DNA: TGTGCCAGTGACAGGGGTAACTACGAGCAGTACTTC. Full variable domain (missing parts from reference TRBV2 and TRBJ2-7): EPEVTQTPSHQVTQMGQEVILRCVPISNHLYFYWYRQILGQKVEFLVSFYNNEISEKSEIFDDQFSVERPDGSNFTLKIRSTKLEDSAMYFCASDRGNYEQYFGPGTRLTVT.

At least ten counts were recorded for this clonotype. The chain combines TRBV19 with TRBJ1-1; no reliable D call. Per the germline V gene, CDR1 is LNHDA and CDR2 is SQIVND (reference sequence). V was trimmed by 5 bases and J by 5 bases, leaving 12 bases between them. The CDR3 is 13 residues long. The CDR3 is CASSVTARTEAFF. CDR3 bases: TGTGCCAGTAGTGTTACGGCCCGGACTGAAGCTTTCTTT.

This clonotype was detected ten times or more. CDR3 in amino acids: CASSNKSGAFF. CDR3 DNA sequence: TGTGCCAGCAGTAACAAGAGCGGAGCTTTCTTT. The chain uses TRBV6-7 and TRBJ1-1; D not resolved. TRBV6-7 qualifies as an ORF whose function is uncertain. The CDR3 spans 11 residues. The V gene lost 5 bases and the J gene lost 10 bases, with 11 bases spanning the gap.

This clonotype has ten or more counts. The chain employs TRBV7-9 and TRBJ1-1; unclear D gene. Germline-derived CDR1 and CDR2 are SEHNR and FQNEAQ (reference sequence). V was trimmed by 1 base and J by 8 bases, leaving 11 bases between them. The CDR3 consists of 13 residues. In DNA form, the CDR3 reads TGTGCCAGCAGCTTAGTCTCGGGCGGCGAAGCTTTCTTT. It yields the protein CASSLVSGGEAFF.

This clonotype appeared many times. The gene calls are TRBV27 and TRBJ1-6; 7 nucleotides agree with TRBD1. J gave up 0 bases and V 5 bases, and 16 bases lay outside the gene matches. CDR3 length: 20 amino acids. Per the germline V gene, CDR1 is MNHEY and CDR2 is SMNVEV (reference sequence). For the CDR3, the DNA is TGTGCCAGCAGTCCAGGGGGAGGACACGACCTGGGCTCCTATAATTCACCCCTCCACTTT. Protein sequence: CASSPGGGHDLGSYNSPLHF.

Regarding this clonotype: The junction departs from the called germline gene at one end, perhaps through a read error. The J gene is TRBJ1-2, the V gene TRBV27; D is undetermined. From germline, CDR1 is MNHEY and CDR2 SMNVEV (reference sequence). The CDR3 spans 11 residues. The CDR3 sequence: CASSQGGPPLF. The CDR3, as DNA: TGTGCCAGCAGTCAAGGTGGGCCTCCCCTCTTC.

V gene TRBV12-3 or TRBV12-4 combines with J gene TRBJ2-7; no reliable D call. V dropped 3 bases and J dropped 3 bases, with 6 bases sitting between them. This CDR3 contains 12 residues. CDR3 coding DNA: TGTGCCAGCAGTTTCGAGAACTACGAGCAGTACTTC. Translated, it gives CASSFENYEQYF.

This clonotype was observed many times. The chain couples TRBV18 to TRBJ2-5; D call uncertain. Germline V gene sequence: CDR1 KGHSH, CDR2 LQKENI. This CDR3 contains 13 residues. The germline V and J ends were trimmed by 3 bases and 2 bases, with 7 bases remaining between them. CDR3 residues: CASSPSPQETQYF. In DNA form, the CDR3 reads TGTGCCAGCTCACCGAGCCCGCAAGAGACCCAGTACTTC.

This clonotype was seen many times. This chain connects TRBV29-1 to TRBJ1-5; D unclear. The V gene lost 0 bases and the J gene lost 9 bases, with 18 bases spanning the gap. Germline V lookup: CDR1 SQVTM, CDR2 ANQGSEA. The length of the CDR3 is 15 residues. The CDR3 reads CSVEDAHSPSGPQHF. The CDR3 DNA is TGCAGCGTTGAAGATGCGCATTCCCCATCGGGGCCCCAGCATTTT.

Written as DNA, the CDR3 is TGTGCCACCAGTTACCTATCGGTTGAAGGACACGAGCAGTACTTC. Encoded protein: CATSYLSVEGHEQYF. The V and J genes are TRBV24-1 and TRBJ2-7; the D is unclear. V gave up 6 bases and J gave up 5 bases, with 19 bases separating them. The germline V gene encodes CDR1 KGHDR and CDR2 SFDVKD. The CDR3 has 15 residues.

This clonotype was observed a handful of times. The chain recombines TRBV19 with TRBJ2-2; TRBD1 agrees at 8 bases. This CDR3 is built from 17 residues. Germline V gene data show CDR1 as LNHDA and CDR2 as SQIVND (reference sequence). J lost 2 bases, V lost 0 bases, and 5 bases had no gene match. The CDR3 region has the DNA TGTGCCAGTAGTATAGATCGCGGACAGGGAAACACCGGGGAGCTGTTTTTT. Translating gives CASSIDRGQGNTGELFF.

The table lists this clonotype with many counts. The chain's CDR3 is CSARDLKAGFNQPQHF. DNA for the CDR3: TGCAGTGCTAGAGATCTTAAAGCAGGGTTCAATCAGCCCCAGCATTTT. The V call is TRBV20-1, the J call TRBJ1-5; TRBD1 is a possible D gene (5 bases). Germline-derived CDR1 and CDR2 are DFQATT and SNEGSKA (reference sequence). V gave up 0 bases and J gave up 3 bases, with 15 bases separating them. This CDR3 is built from 16 residues.

The table lists this clonotype with many counts. The rearrangement links TRBV10-3 to TRBJ1-1; D gene unclear. Trimming took off 10 bases at V and 5 bases at J, with 20 bases between the two ends. The CDR3 covers 14 residues. Germline CDR1 reads ENHRY; CDR2 reads SYGVKD. The CDR3 region has the DNA TGTGCCACCCAAGAATCAGGAGGAGTGACTGAAGCTTTCTTT. Translation gives CATQESGGVTEAFF.

This clonotype was recorded at least ten times. This rearrangement joins TRBV20-1 to TRBJ1-1; D unclear. The CDR3 runs 12 residues. Germline assignment: CDR1 DFQATT and CDR2 SNEGSKA (reference sequence). V shed 0 bases and J shed 10 bases, with 12 bases lying between them. DNA for the CDR3: TGCAGTGCTAGAGATCCTTCGGTTGGAGCTTTCTTT. This codes for CSARDPSVGAFF.

This clonotype was found many times. The chain uses TRBV6-5 and TRBJ2-1; 7 bases map to TRBD2. Trimming at V came to 5 bases and at J to 9 bases, leaving 13 bases not matched to a gene. Germline V lookup: CDR1 MNHEY, CDR2 SVGAGI. This CDR3 comprises 15 residues. For the CDR3, the DNA is TGTGCCAGCAGTCCTCTAGGACTAGTTGGAGGTGAGCAGTTCTTC. Protein product: CASSPLGLVGGEQFF.

The rearrangement joins TRBV7-8 to TRBJ2-5, with 7 nucleotides matching TRBD2. The CDR3 has 16 residues. Per germline, CDR1 SGHVS and CDR2 FQNEAQ. With 5 bases clipped from V and 3 bases from J, the junction kept 12 bases outside the gene matches. The CDR3 loop reads CASSQQRDSIKETQYF. The CDR3 DNA reads as TGTGCCAGCAGCCAACAGCGGGATAGCATCAAAGAGACCCAGTACTTC.

The sample holds many counts of this clonotype. The gene calls are TRBV6-2 or TRBV6-3 and TRBJ1-1; no clear D gene. Deletions cut 6 bases from V and 1 base from J, with 9 bases between. Germline V lookup: CDR1 MNHEY, CDR2 SVGEGT. This CDR3 comprises 13 residues. CDR3 sequence (DNA): TGTGCCAGCAGCCACGGGTCGAACACTGAAGCTTTCTTT. Translated: CASSHGSNTEAFF.